Below, 7 T cell receptor beta chains from the same sample are listed, as sequenced in a study of T cell responses to AZD1222 COVID-19 vaccine. Sequencing used immunoSEQ multiplex PCR; TCRdb keeps in-frame clones, though not all of them. The table lists 160,000 or so clones, less than 90% of them singletons. Material: peripheral blood, obtained after recovery from COVID-19. These receptors came from an adult who had recovered from COVID-19.

This rearrangement joins TRBV4-2 to TRBJ2-2; D gene uncertain. The V gene's germline CDR1 is LGHNA and CDR2 YNFKEQ. V was pared by 6 bases and J by 1 base, with 12 bases between. This CDR3 is built from 15 residues. CDR3 nucleotide sequence: TGTGCCAGCAGTATTATTACCCTGAACACCGGGGAGCTGTTTTTT. Translation: CASSIITLNTGELFF.

This rearrangement joins TRBV5-5 to TRBJ2-3; 7 bases fit TRBD2. CDR1 is SGHKS, CDR2 YYEKEE, per germline (reference sequence). V gave up 2 bases and J gave up 6 bases; unmatched junction bases: 3. This CDR3 has 13 amino acids. CDR3 bases: TGTGCCAGCAGCTTAGCGGGGTATGATACGCAGTATTTT. Translation: CASSLAGYDTQYF.

The genes are TRBV7-2 and TRBJ2-1; D is perhaps TRBD2 (5 bases). The CDR3 length is 16 residues. Germline V gives CDR1 SGHTA, CDR2 FQGNSA. V was clipped by 4 bases and J by 6 bases, with 19 bases between them. CDR3 residues: CASSSPGITRFNEQFF. The CDR3 DNA reads as TGTGCCAGCAGCTCCCCTGGGATTACTAGATTCAATGAGCAGTTCTTC.

The rearrangement links TRBV5-1 to TRBJ2-3; D may be TRBD2 (6 bases). The CDR3 length is 15 residues. Germline CDR1 reads SGHRS; CDR2 reads YFSETQ. The ends were cut back, 4 bases at V and 8 bases at J, with 20 bases in the middle. The CDR3 region is CASSGGSGWSGTQYF. The CDR3, as DNA: TGCGCCAGCAGCGGAGGGTCCGGGTGGTCAGGTACGCAGTATTTT.

In this sample, this clone turned up a few times. V gene TRBV28 combines with J gene TRBJ2-7; TRBD1 matches at 7 bases. V trimming: 7 bases; J trimming: 4 bases; junction bases outside the gene matches: 16. CDR3 length: 16 amino acids. Germline values: CDR1 MDHEN, CDR2 SYDVKM. CDR3 coding DNA: TGTGCCAGCATGGGGGCTGAGACAGGGCTTGCATACGAGCAGTACTTC. Encoded protein: CASMGAETGLAYEQYF.

The chain is built from TRBV2 and TRBJ1-2, with TRBD1 identical over 8 bases. Germline CDR1 reads SNHLY; CDR2 reads FYNNEI. The CDR3 covers 13 residues. Losses at the gene ends were 6 bases for V and 4 bases for J; bases not matched to a gene: 4. CDR3 residues: CASSQGAGYGYTF. The CDR3 DNA sequence: TGTGCCAGCAGCCAGGGGGCTGGCTATGGCTACACCTTC.

The chain's CDR3 is CASSRDFYYNEQFF. The CDR3 DNA reads TGTGCCAGCAGCCGGGACTTCTACTACAATGAGCAGTTCTTC. The rearrangement links TRBV7-6 to TRBJ2-1, with D perhaps TRBD2 (6 bases). The germline gives CDR1 SGHVS, CDR2 FNYEAQ. V shed 5 bases and J shed 3 bases, with 11 bases lying between them. The CDR3 contains 14 residues.